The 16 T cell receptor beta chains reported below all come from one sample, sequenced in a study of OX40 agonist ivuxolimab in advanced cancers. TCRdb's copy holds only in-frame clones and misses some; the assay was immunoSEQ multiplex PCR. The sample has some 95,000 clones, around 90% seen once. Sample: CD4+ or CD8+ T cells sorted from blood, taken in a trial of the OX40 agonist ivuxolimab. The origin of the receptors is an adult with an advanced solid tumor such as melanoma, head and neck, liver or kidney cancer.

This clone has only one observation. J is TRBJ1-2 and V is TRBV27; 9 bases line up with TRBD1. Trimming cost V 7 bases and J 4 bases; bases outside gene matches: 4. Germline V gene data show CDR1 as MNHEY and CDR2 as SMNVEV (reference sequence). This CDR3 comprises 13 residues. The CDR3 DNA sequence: TGTGCCAGCACCTCGGACAGGGGCTATGGCTACACCTTC. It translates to CASTSDRGYGYTF.

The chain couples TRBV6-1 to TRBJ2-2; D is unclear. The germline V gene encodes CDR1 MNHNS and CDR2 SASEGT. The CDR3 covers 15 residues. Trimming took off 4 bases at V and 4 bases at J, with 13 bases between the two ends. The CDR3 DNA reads TGTGCCAGCAGTGGAGCCATCAGTGGCACCGGGGAGCTGTTTTTT. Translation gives CASSGAISGTGELFF.

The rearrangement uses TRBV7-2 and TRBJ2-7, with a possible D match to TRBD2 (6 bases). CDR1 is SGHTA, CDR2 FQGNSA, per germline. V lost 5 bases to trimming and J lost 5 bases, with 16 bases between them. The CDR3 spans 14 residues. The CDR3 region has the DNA TGTGCCAGCAGCAAAAACGGGGGAGCCGACGAGCAGTACTTC. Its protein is CASSKNGGADEQYF.

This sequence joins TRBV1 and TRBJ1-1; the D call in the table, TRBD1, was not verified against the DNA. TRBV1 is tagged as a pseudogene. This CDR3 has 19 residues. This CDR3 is CTSSQLSPDRTKMNTEAFF. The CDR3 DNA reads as TGCACCAGCAGCCAATTGTCGCCTGACAGAACCAAAATGAACACTGAAGCTTTCTTT.

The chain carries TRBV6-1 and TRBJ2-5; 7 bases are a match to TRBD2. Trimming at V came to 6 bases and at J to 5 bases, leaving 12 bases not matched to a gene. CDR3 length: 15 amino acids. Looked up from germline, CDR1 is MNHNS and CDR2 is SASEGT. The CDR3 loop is CASRTGGNGGETQYF. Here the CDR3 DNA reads TGTGCCAGCAGAACGGGAGGCAACGGAGGGGAGACCCAGTACTTC.

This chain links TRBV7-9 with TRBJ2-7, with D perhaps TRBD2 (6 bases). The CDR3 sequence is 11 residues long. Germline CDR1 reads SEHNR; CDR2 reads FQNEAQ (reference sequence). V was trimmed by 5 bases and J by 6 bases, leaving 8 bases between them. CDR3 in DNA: TGTGCCAGCAGCCCCGGGGGCGAGCAGTACTTC. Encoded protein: CASSPGGEQYF.

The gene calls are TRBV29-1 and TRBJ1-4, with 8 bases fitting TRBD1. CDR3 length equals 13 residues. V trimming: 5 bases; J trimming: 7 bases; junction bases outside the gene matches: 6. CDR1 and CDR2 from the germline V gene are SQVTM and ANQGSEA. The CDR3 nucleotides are TGCAGCGTTTCGTCAGGGGGCGGTGAAAAACTGTTTTTT. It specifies CSVSSGGGEKLFF.

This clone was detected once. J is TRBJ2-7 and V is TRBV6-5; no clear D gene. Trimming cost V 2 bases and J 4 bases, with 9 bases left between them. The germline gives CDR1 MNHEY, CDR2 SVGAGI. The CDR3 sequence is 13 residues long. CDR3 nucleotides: TGTGCCAGCAGTTACGGTACTGTTTACGAGCAGTACTTC. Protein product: CASSYGTVYEQYF.

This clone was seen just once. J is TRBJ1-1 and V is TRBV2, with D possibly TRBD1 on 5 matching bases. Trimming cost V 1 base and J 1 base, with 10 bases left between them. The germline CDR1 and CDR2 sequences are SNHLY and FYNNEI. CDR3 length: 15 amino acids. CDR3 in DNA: TGTGCCAGCAGTGAAGTGGGGGGAGCGAACACTGAAGCTTTCTTT. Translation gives CASSEVGGANTEAFF.

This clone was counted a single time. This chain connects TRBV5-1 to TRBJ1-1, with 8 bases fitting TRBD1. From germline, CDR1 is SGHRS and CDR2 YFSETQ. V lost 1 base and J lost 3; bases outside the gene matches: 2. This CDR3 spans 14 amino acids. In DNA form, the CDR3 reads TGCGCCAGCAGCTTGCCAGGGGGCTACACTGAAGCTTTCTTT. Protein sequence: CASSLPGGYTEAFF. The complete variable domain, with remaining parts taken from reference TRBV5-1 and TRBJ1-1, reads KAGVTQTPRYLIKTRGQQVTLSCSPISGHRSVSWYQQTPGQGLQFLFEYFSETQRNKGNFPGRFSGRQFSNSRSEMNVSTLELGDSALYLCASSLPGGYTEAFFGQGTRLTVV.

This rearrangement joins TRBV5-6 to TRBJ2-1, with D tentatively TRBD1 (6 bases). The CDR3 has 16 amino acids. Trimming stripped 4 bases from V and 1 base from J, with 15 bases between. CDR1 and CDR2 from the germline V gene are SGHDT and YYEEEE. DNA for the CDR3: TGTGCCAGCAGCGTTGGGACATTCCCGTCCTACAATGAGCAGTTCTTC. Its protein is CASSVGTFPSYNEQFF.

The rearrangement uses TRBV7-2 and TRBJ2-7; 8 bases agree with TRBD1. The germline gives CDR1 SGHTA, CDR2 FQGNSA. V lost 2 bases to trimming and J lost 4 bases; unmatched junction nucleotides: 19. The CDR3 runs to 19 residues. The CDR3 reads CASSLRVPLQGAFVYEQYF. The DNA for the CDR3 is TGTGCCAGCAGCTTAAGGGTCCCGTTGCAGGGGGCGTTTGTATACGAGCAGTACTTC.

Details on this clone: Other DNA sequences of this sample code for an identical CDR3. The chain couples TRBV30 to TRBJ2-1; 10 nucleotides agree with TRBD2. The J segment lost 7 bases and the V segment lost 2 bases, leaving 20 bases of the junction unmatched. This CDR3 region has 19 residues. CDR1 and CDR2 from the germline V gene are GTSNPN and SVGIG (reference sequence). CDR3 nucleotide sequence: TGTGCCTGGAGTACCTTAACAGGGCTGGGAGCGGGAGGGGAGAATGAGCAGTTCTTC. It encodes CAWSTLTGLGAGGENEQFF.

DNA for the CDR3: TGCGCCAGCAGCCATGAAGGGGCGTCTGGGGCCAACGTCCTGACTTTC. This sequence encodes CASSHEGASGANVLTF. The V gene is TRBV4-1, the J gene TRBJ2-6; perhaps TRBD1 as D (5 bases). V lost 3 bases, J lost 1 base, and 10 bases lay in between. Germline assignment: CDR1 MGHRA and CDR2 YSYEKL. The CDR3 length is 16 residues.

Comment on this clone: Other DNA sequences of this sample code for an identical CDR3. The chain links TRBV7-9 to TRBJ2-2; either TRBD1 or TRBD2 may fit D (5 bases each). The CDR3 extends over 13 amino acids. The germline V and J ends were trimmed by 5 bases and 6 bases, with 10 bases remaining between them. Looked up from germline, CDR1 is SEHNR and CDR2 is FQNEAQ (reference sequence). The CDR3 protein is CASSRGVAGELFF. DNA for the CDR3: TGTGCCAGCAGCAGAGGGGTCGCCGGGGAGCTGTTTTTT.

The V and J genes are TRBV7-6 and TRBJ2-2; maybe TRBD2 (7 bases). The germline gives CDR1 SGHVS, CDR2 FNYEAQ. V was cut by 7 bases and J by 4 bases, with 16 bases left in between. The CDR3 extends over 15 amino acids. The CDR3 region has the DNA TGTGCCAGCACCCTAGGGGGGGCAGGCACCGGGGAGCTGTTTTTT. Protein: CASTLGGAGTGELFF.